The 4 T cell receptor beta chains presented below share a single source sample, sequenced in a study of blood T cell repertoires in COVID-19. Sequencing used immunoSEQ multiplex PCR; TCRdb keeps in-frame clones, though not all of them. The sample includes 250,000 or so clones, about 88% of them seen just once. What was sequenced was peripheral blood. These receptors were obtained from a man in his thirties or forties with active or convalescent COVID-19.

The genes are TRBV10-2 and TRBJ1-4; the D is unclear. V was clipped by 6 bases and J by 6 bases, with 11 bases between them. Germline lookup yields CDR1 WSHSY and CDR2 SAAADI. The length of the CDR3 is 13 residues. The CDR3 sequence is CASSLWRDEKLFF. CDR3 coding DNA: TGCGCCAGCAGCCTATGGCGGGATGAAAAACTGTTTTTT.

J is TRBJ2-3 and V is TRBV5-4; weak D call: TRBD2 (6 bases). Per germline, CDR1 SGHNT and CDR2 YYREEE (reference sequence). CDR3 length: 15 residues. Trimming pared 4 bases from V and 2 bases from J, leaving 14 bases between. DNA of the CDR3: TGTGCCAGCAGCCTCGGCGGGGCAACCACAGATACGCAGTATTTT. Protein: CASSLGGATTDTQYF.

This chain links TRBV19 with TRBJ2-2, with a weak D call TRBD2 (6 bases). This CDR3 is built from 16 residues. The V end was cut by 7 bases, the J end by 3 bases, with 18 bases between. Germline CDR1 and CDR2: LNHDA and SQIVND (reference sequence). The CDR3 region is CASIHGGSAYTGELFF. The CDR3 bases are TGTGCCAGTATTCACGGGGGTTCGGCCTACACCGGGGAGCTGTTTTTT.

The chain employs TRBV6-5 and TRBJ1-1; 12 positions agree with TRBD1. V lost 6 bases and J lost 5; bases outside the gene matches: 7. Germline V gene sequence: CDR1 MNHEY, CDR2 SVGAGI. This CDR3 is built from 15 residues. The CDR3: CASRGDRGRGTEAFF. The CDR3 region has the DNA TGTGCCAGCAGGGGGGACAGGGGGCGAGGGACTGAAGCTTTCTTT.